One and the same sample provided the 19 T cell receptor beta chains below, sequenced in a study of human T cells and chemical hapten exposure. Using its own MiXCR run on the RACE reads, TCRdb lists one record per CDR3 protein. The sample lists roughly 98,000 distinct CDR3 sequences, around 12% seen once, with 2% to 2.5% in the top ten. As for time point: patch test 1, 2 weeks after DPC sensitization. The treatment was: therapeutic diphenylcyclopropenone sensitization with weekly scalp DPC. Source: whole blood, taken in connection with sensitization to the hapten diphenylcyclopropenone (DPC). These receptor sequences come from a woman aged 35 to 49 with alopecia areata. Some clones in this sample may be carry-over from other donors' samples.

This clonotype was observed a handful of times. The chain recombines TRBV2 with TRBJ1-4; TRBD1 might be the D (5 bases). Trimming took off 11 bases at V and 7 bases at J, with 17 bases between the two ends. This CDR3 spans 13 amino acids. In germline, CDR1 is SNHLY, CDR2 FYNNEI. CDR3 bases: TGTGCCGGTCAGGACACACCGAGTGAAAAACTGTTTTTT. This translates into CAGQDTPSEKLFF.

This clonotype has more than one count but fewer than ten. The V gene is TRBV29-1, the J gene TRBJ2-7, with D tentatively TRBD1 (7 bases). V was trimmed by 6 bases and J by 7 bases, leaving 19 bases between them. CDR3 size: 13 residues. Germline values: CDR1 SQVTM, CDR2 ANQGSEA. The CDR3 region has the DNA TGCAGCGTGCGGGACAGCTTGGTATCAGAGCAGTACTTC. Its translation is CSVRDSLVSEQYF.

This clonotype was observed a few times. The V and J genes are TRBV4-3 and TRBJ2-2; 8 nucleotides line up with TRBD1. Per germline, CDR1 LGHNA and CDR2 YSLEER. Losses at the gene ends were 4 bases for V and 4 bases for J; bases not matched to a gene: 11. The CDR3 has 17 amino acids. The CDR3 sequence: CASSPERTGTITGELFF. CDR3 DNA sequence: TGCGCCAGCAGCCCGGAAAGGACAGGGACGATCACCGGGGAGCTGTTTTTT.

This chain joins TRBV7-2 and TRBJ1-2, with D perhaps matching TRBD1 (6 bases). The germline V and J ends were trimmed by 1 base and 4 bases, with 10 bases remaining between them. This CDR3 has 14 amino acids. The germline CDR1 and CDR2 sequences are SGHTA and FQGNSA. The CDR3 region is CASSLDRASYGYTF. The CDR3 nucleotides read TGTGCCAGCAGCTTAGACAGGGCAAGCTATGGCTACACCTTC.

This clonotype occurred many times. The chain carries TRBV5-1 and TRBJ2-5; D tentatively fits TRBD1 or TRBD2 (5 bases each). V shed 3 bases and J shed 4 bases, with 10 bases lying between them. The CDR3 has 13 amino acids. CDR1 and CDR2 from the germline V gene are SGHRS and YFSETQ. CDR3 sequence (DNA): TGCGCCAGCAGCTGGGGTGGGGGAGAGACCCAGTACTTC. Its protein is CASSWGGGETQYF.

This clonotype was observed many times. The chain has TRBV29-1 and TRBJ2-6; tentatively, D is TRBD1 (6 bases). Germline CDR1 SQVTM, CDR2 ANQGSEA. The CDR3 runs 14 residues. Trimming took off 7 bases at V and 4 bases at J, with 14 bases between the two ends. For the CDR3, the DNA is TGCAGCGCCTCTACAGGGAGCGGGGCCAACGTCCTGACTTTC. Translated, it gives CSASTGSGANVLTF.

This clonotype showed up just a few times. This CDR3 reads CASSRGWVREAGNIQYF. CDR3 coding DNA: TGCGCCAGCAGCAGGGGCTGGGTCAGGGAAGCTGGAAACATTCAGTACTTC. The chain employs TRBV4-1 and TRBJ2-4; TRBD1 might be the D (5 bases). The ends were cut back, 5 bases at V and 6 bases at J, with 23 bases in the middle. CDR1 is MGHRA and CDR2 is YSYEKL in the germline V gene. There are 17 residues in the CDR3.

This clonotype has only one observation. V gene TRBV28 combines with J gene TRBJ2-3; TRBD2 matches at 7 bases. Germline V CDR1 and CDR2: MDHEN, SYDVKM. CDR3 size: 16 residues. V lost 3 bases to trimming and J lost 2 bases; unmatched junction nucleotides: 8. CDR3 sequence reads: CASSLWGAGNTDTQYF. In nucleotides, the CDR3 is TGTGCCAGCAGTTTGTGGGGAGCGGGGAACACAGATACGCAGTATTTT.

This clonotype came up a few times. This chain joins TRBV10-3 and TRBJ2-3; 10 bases line up with TRBD2. CDR1 is ENHRY, CDR2 SYGVKD, per germline. Trimming removed 4 bases from V and 4 bases from J; junction bases left unmatched: 5. This CDR3 comprises 15 residues. The CDR3 region has the DNA TGTGCCATCAGTGGCATAGCGGGAGGTTCAGATACGCAGTATTTT. Encoded protein: CAISGIAGGSDTQYF.

This clonotype showed up many times. This rearrangement joins TRBV3-1 to TRBJ1-2; TRBD1 agrees at 8 bases. Germline CDR1 LGHDT, CDR2 YNNKEL (reference sequence). The trim removed 4 bases at V and 5 bases at J, leaving 3 bases unmatched. The CDR3 is made up of 13 amino acids. For the CDR3, the DNA is TGTGCCAGCAGCCCCCGGACAGGGTATGGCTACACCTTC. Amino acid sequence: CASSPRTGYGYTF.

The chain joins TRBV4-2 to TRBJ2-3; 7 bases are shared with TRBD2. This CDR3 has 17 residues. Per germline, CDR1 LGHNA and CDR2 YNFKEQ. The trim removed 1 base at V and 7 bases at J, leaving 14 bases unmatched. In DNA form, the CDR3 reads TGTGCCAGCAGCCAAGCCCACCTACGGGTGGGGGGGAATACGCAGTATTTT. It yields the protein CASSQAHLRVGGNTQYF.

This chain uses TRBV28 with TRBJ2-1, with unresolved D. The CDR3 runs 15 residues. V was cut by 9 bases and J by 1 base, with 16 bases left in between. Germline V CDR1 and CDR2: MDHEN, SYDVKM. CDR3 region: CASRLMMFSYNEQFF. CDR3 DNA: TGTGCCAGTCGCCTTATGATGTTTTCCTACAATGAGCAGTTCTTC.

The chain joins TRBV28 to TRBJ2-7; possibly TRBD2 for D (6 bases). Germline V CDR1 and CDR2: MDHEN, SYDVKM. There are 11 residues in the CDR3. V was trimmed by 9 bases and J by 8 bases, leaving 14 bases between them. The CDR3 spells CASSGGSKQYF. In DNA, the CDR3 is TGTGCCAGTTCAGGAGGGTCGAAGCAGTACTTC. Full variable domain (remainder filled in from reference TRBV28 and TRBJ2-7): DVKVTQSSRYLVKRTGEKVFLECVQDMDHENMFWYRQDPGLGLRLIYFSYDVKMKEKGDIPEGYSVSREKKERFSLILESASTNQTSMYLCASSGGSKQYFGPGTRLTVT.

Ten or more counts support this clonotype. The V call is TRBV30, the J call TRBJ2-2, with D possibly TRBD2 on 6 matching bases. V gave up 3 bases and J gave up 4 bases, with 18 bases separating them. From germline, CDR1 is GTSNPN and CDR2 SVGIG (reference sequence). The length of the CDR3 is 16 residues. Here the CDR3 DNA reads TGTGCCTGGAGAGGAGGTGGGGACTTACCCACCGGGGAGCTGTTTTTT. It codes for CAWRGGGDLPTGELFF.

V is TRBV5-1 and J is TRBJ1-4, with D uncertain. The ends were cut back, 2 bases at V and 0 bases at J, with 5 bases in the middle. The CDR3 has 14 residues. Germline V gene sequence: CDR1 SGHRS, CDR2 YFSETQ. CDR3 sequence reads: CASSLGTTNEKLFF. The CDR3 DNA is TGCGCCAGCAGCTTAGGTACAACTAATGAAAAACTGTTTTTT.

This clonotype was found a few times. CDR3 residues: CASTGTGIYEQYF. The CDR3 DNA follows: TGTGCCAGCACCGGGACAGGGATTTACGAGCAGTACTTC. V is TRBV11-2 and J is TRBJ2-7; 9 bases line up with TRBD1. Trimming removed 7 bases from V and 4 bases from J; junction bases left unmatched: 5. Germline CDR1 is SGHAT and CDR2 is FQNNGV. This CDR3 region has 13 residues.

A remark on this clonotype: Just one base apart from a much larger clone, this may be a read error. This rearrangement joins TRBV18 to TRBJ1-1, with 8 bases aligning to TRBD1. The CDR3 is 14 amino acids. CDR1 is KGHSH, CDR2 LQKENI, per germline. The CDR3 nucleotides are TGTGCCAGCCCACCGGGGACAGGCAACACTGAAGCTTTCTTT. This codes for CASPPGTGNTEAFF.

The genes are TRBV11-2 and TRBJ2-3; 7 bases map to TRBD2. The CDR3 is made up of 12 amino acids. Germline CDR1 SGHAT, CDR2 FQNNGV. Unmatched junction bases numbered 9, after V lost 8 bases and J lost 10 bases. The CDR3 region is CASGLAAEAQYF. CDR3 in DNA: TGTGCCAGCGGGCTAGCGGCGGAGGCGCAGTATTTT.

This clonotype was seen a handful of times. This chain joins TRBV4-3 and TRBJ2-1; 9 bases match TRBD1. Trimming took 1 base from V and 7 from J; bases not matched to a gene: 5. Germline-derived CDR1 and CDR2 are LGHNA and YSLEER. The CDR3 contains 15 residues. The chain's CDR3 is CASSQADRGRNEQFF. The CDR3 nucleotides are TGCGCCAGCAGCCAAGCTGACAGGGGGAGGAATGAGCAGTTCTTC.